This TCR beta chain was identified during a study of T cells in Graves' hyperthyroidism and ophthalmopathy. This clonotype was detected many times. This CDR3 is 14 amino acids long. The V and J ends lost 3 bases and 2 bases respectively, with 11 bases between them. Per germline, CDR1 SNHLY and CDR2 FYNNEI. A Clinical Activity Score of at least 3, a NOSPECS grade of at least 4 and a duration under 3 months were recorded in the ophthalmopathy patients. Clinical symptoms, serum thyroxine, TRAb, thyroid ultrasound and orbital computed tomography informed diagnoses. The investigators amplified TCR beta CDR3 regions from RNA transcripts. When the TCR CDR3 underwent first-round RT-PCR, the HTBI primer set was used. TCRdb re-called the multiplex PCR reads through MiXCR, storing one row per CDR3 protein. This sample yields about 640,000 distinct CDR3 sequences, of which 20% to 25% are seen a single time; under 35% belongs to the top ten.

The chain joins TRBV2 to TRBJ2-7; possible D gene TRBD1, 6 bases. The receptor was isolated from a man aged 25-40 years with Graves' ophthalmopathy. Material: blood. CDR3 in amino acids: CASSEGTYTYEQYF. The CDR3 nucleotides read TGTGCCAGCAGTGAGGGGACATATACCTACGAGCAGTACTTC.